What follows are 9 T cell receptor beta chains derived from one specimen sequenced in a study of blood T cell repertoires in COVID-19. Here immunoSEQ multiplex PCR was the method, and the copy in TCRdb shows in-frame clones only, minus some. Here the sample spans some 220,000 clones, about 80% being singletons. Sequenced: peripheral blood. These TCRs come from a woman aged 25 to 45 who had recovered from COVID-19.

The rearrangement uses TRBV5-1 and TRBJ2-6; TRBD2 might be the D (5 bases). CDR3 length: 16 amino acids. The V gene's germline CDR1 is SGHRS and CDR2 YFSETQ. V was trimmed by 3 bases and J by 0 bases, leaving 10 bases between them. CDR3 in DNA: TGCGCCAGCAGCTGGGTGGGGAGCTCTGGGGCCAACGTCCTGACTTTC. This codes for CASSWVGSSGANVLTF.

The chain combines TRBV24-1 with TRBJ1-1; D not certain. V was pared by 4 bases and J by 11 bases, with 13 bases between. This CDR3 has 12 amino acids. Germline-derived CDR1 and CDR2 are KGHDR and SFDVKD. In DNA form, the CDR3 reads TGTGCCACCAGTGACTCCCTACTTCGGGCTTTCTTT. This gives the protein CATSDSLLRAFF.

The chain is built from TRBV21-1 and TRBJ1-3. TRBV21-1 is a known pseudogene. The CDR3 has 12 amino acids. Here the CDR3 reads CASSKGEHTIYF. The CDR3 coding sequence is TGTGCCAGCAGCAAAGGTGAGCACACCATATATTTT.

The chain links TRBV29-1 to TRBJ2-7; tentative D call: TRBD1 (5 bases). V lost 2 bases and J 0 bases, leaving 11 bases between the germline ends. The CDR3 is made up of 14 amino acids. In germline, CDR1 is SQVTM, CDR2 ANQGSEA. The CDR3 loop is CSVEPTGDSYEQYF. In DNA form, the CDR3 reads TGCAGCGTTGAACCAACAGGAGACTCCTACGAGCAGTACTTC.

The CDR3 sequence: CASSLALGISGNTIYF. CDR3 in DNA: TGCGCCAGCAGCTTGGCCCTAGGAATCTCTGGAAACACCATATATTTT. This chain links TRBV5-1 with TRBJ1-3; D unclear. This CDR3 region has 16 residues. Between the trimmed V and J ends, which lost 0 bases and 0 bases, there was a span of 10 bases. Germline V gene lookup returns CDR1 SGHRS and CDR2 YFSETQ.

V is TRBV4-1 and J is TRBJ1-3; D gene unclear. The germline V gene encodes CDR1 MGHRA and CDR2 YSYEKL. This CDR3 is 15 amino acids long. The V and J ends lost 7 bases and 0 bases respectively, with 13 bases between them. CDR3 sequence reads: CASISDLFSGNTIYF. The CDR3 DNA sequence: TGCGCCAGCATAAGCGACCTTTTCTCTGGAAACACCATATATTTT.

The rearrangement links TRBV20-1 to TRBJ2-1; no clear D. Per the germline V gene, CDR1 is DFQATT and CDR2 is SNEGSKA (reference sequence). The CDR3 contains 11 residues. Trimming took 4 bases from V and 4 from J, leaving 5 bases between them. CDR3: CSANRYNEQFF. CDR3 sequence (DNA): TGCAGTGCTAACAGATACAATGAGCAGTTCTTC.

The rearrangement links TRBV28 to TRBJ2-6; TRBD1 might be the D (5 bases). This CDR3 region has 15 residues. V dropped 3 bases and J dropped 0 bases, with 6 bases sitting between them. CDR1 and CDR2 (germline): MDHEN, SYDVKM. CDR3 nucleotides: TGTGCCAGCAGTTTCAGGGACTCTGGGGCCAACGTCCTGACTTTC. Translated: CASSFRDSGANVLTF.

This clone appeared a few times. In DNA form, the CDR3 reads TGCGCCAGCAGCCCCATGGGCAGACCGGGGACTGAAGCTTTCTTT. This gives the protein CASSPMGRPGTEAFF. This sequence joins TRBV5-1 and TRBJ1-1, with unresolved D. Trimming took off 4 bases at V and 5 bases at J, with 18 bases between the two ends. Looked up from germline, CDR1 is SGHRS and CDR2 is YFSETQ. The CDR3 is 15 amino acids.